A selection of T cell receptor beta chains follows, all from one sample in a study of CD8 T cells in ankylosing spondylitis. TCRdb re-called the 5' RACE reads with MiXCR, one entry per CDR3 protein. This sample has some 33,000 distinct CDR3 sequences; about 14% occur once, and the top ten carry 35% to 45%. Sequenced: blood. These receptors originate from a male donor with ankylosing spondylitis or in good health (not recorded which). Each CDR3 is given with its conserved first and last residue. A D gene is named only where the DNA matches it firmly. For some rows the clone size is stated as once, few or many, or as a class when expanded; others skip it.

d_call: NA; clone_size: NA; j_call: TRBJ2-2; v_call: TRBV6-5; cdr3_nt: TGTGCCAGCAGTTACTCTCGGTCGGGCACCGGGGAGCTGTTTTTT; cdr3_aa: CASSYSRSGTGELFF
d_call: NA; clone_size: NA; j_call: TRBJ2-7; v_call: TRBV27; cdr3_nt: TGTGCCAGCAGTAGAGGAGGCGGGGTCCACGAGCAGTACTTC; cdr3_aa: CASSRGGGVHEQYF
d_call: NA; clone_size: few; j_call: TRBJ2-3; v_call: TRBV5-6; cdr3_nt: TGTGCCAGCAGCCCAGTAGCGGAGGGTCAGCAGTATTTT; cdr3_aa: CASSPVAEGQQYF
d_call: NA; clone_size: NA; j_call: TRBJ1-1; v_call: TRBV7-9; cdr3_nt: TGTGCCAGCAGCTTAGTGGGTTTTGTGACTGAAGCTTTCTTT; cdr3_aa: CASSLVGFVTEAFF
d_call: NA; clone_size: few; j_call: TRBJ1-1; v_call: TRBV30; cdr3_nt: TGTGCCTGGACCATACAGGGTTCTGATGAAGCTTTCTTT; cdr3_aa: CAWTIQGSDEAFF
d_call: TRBD1; clone_size: once; j_call: TRBJ2-7; v_call: TRBV30; cdr3_nt: TGTGCCTGGAGTGTATTGTCAGGGGGCGAGCAGTACTTC; cdr3_aa: CAWSVLSGGEQYF
d_call: NA; clone_size: NA; j_call: TRBJ2-1; v_call: TRBV24-1; cdr3_nt: TGTGCCACCAGGGGAGTGGATGAGCAGTTCTTC; cdr3_aa: CATRGVDEQFF
d_call: NA; clone_size: NA; j_call: TRBJ1-1; v_call: TRBV29-1; cdr3_nt: TGCAGCGCAATAGGACACGGCGATACTGAAGCTTTCTTT; cdr3_aa: CSAIGHGDTEAFF
d_call: NA; clone_size: NA; j_call: TRBJ2-4; v_call: TRBV29-1; cdr3_nt: TGCAGCGTTGAAGATGTGGTTGGTCCGGCCCGAGCCAAAAACATTCAGTACTTC; cdr3_aa: CSVEDVVGPARAKNIQYF
d_call: NA; clone_size: NA; j_call: TRBJ1-5; v_call: TRBV29-1; cdr3_nt: TGCAGCGTTGAAGAGGGTAGCAATCAGCCCCAGCATTTT; cdr3_aa: CSVEEGSNQPQHF
d_call: NA; clone_size: NA; j_call: TRBJ2-1; v_call: TRBV2; cdr3_nt: TGTGCCAGCAGTGGCTACTACAATGAGCAGTTCTTC; cdr3_aa: CASSGYYNEQFF
d_call: NA; clone_size: few; j_call: TRBJ2-1; v_call: TRBV4-1; cdr3_nt: TGCGCCAGCAGCCAAGATGTAGGGAGAGGTGGGAATGAGCAGTTCTTC; cdr3_aa: CASSQDVGRGGNEQFF
d_call: NA; clone_size: NA; j_call: TRBJ2-4; v_call: TRBV20-1; cdr3_nt: TGCAGTGCTGGGAAACCGACCGGCCCGAACATTCAGTACTTC; cdr3_aa: CSAGKPTGPNIQYF
d_call: TRBD2; clone_size: many; j_call: TRBJ2-7; v_call: TRBV7-6; cdr3_nt: TGTGCCAGCAGTTGGGAGACTAGCGGGGTCGAGCAGTACTTC; cdr3_aa: CASSWETSGVEQYF
d_call: TRBD1; clone_size: NA; j_call: TRBJ2-2; v_call: TRBV29-1; cdr3_nt: TGCAGCGCTTCCGGGACAGGGGTCTCCGGGGAGCTGTTTTTT; cdr3_aa: CSASGTGVSGELFF
d_call: NA; clone_size: few; j_call: TRBJ2-2; v_call: TRBV15; cdr3_nt: TGTGCCACCAGCACGGGTACCCACGAAAGTGGGGAGCTGTTTTTT; cdr3_aa: CATSTGTHESGELFF
d_call: NA; clone_size: NA; j_call: TRBJ2-3; v_call: TRBV28; cdr3_nt: TGTGCCAGCAGTCCCCCTGGCGGGGACCCCACAGATACGCAGTATTTT; cdr3_aa: CASSPPGGDPTDTQYF
d_call: TRBD2; clone_size: few; j_call: TRBJ2-3; v_call: TRBV20-1; cdr3_nt: TGCAGTGCCGGGACTAGCGGCACTAGCACAGATACGCAGTATTTT; cdr3_aa: CSAGTSGTSTDTQYF
d_call: TRBD2; clone_size: few; j_call: TRBJ2-1; v_call: TRBV7-7; cdr3_nt: TGTGCCAGCAGCTTAGGGCTAGCGGGAGGTGATGAGCAGTTCTTC; cdr3_aa: CASSLGLAGGDEQFF
d_call: NA; clone_size: NA; j_call: TRBJ2-2; v_call: TRBV7-3; cdr3_nt: TGTGCCAGCAGCTCCCAGGCGAACACCGGGGAGCTGTTTTTT; cdr3_aa: CASSSQANTGELFF
d_call: NA; clone_size: NA; j_call: TRBJ2-2; v_call: TRBV6-2/TRBV6-3; cdr3_nt: TGTGCCAGCAGTTACTCCGGACAACCCACCGGGGAGCTGTTTTTT; cdr3_aa: CASSYSGQPTGELFF
d_call: NA; clone_size: NA; j_call: TRBJ2-3; v_call: TRBV28; cdr3_nt: TGTGCCAGCAGTTTTACAGGGAAAGATACGCAGTATTTT; cdr3_aa: CASSFTGKDTQYF
d_call: NA; clone_size: NA; j_call: TRBJ2-5; v_call: TRBV7-9; cdr3_nt: TGTGCCAGCAGCTTATACGGGGGTTTGAAAGAGACCCAGTACTTC; cdr3_aa: CASSLYGGLKETQYF
d_call: TRBD2; clone_size: once; j_call: TRBJ2-3; v_call: TRBV5-5; cdr3_nt: TGTGCCAGCAGCTTGGAGCGGGGGGCAGGAGATACGCAGTATTTT; cdr3_aa: CASSLERGAGDTQYF
d_call: NA; clone_size: few; j_call: TRBJ2-2; v_call: TRBV7-9; cdr3_nt: TGTGCCAGCAGCTTGGGACTTAGGGACACCGGGGAGCTGTTTTTT; cdr3_aa: CASSLGLRDTGELFF
d_call: NA; clone_size: NA; j_call: TRBJ2-3; v_call: TRBV29-1; cdr3_nt: TGCAGCGTTGTACGTAAGGCCGGAAGCACAGATACGCAGTATTTT; cdr3_aa: CSVVRKAGSTDTQYF
d_call: TRBD1; clone_size: NA; j_call: TRBJ2-5; v_call: TRBV29-1; cdr3_nt: TGCAGCGGTTACAGGGGGCGAGAGACCCAGTACTTC; cdr3_aa: CSGYRGRETQYF
d_call: NA; clone_size: few; j_call: TRBJ2-7; v_call: TRBV5-1; cdr3_nt: TGCGCCAGCAGCCGGGGGACCCCCGGCGAGCAGTACTTC; cdr3_aa: CASSRGTPGEQYF